The next 28 T cell receptor beta chains were all read from a single sample in a study of blood T cell repertoires in COVID-19 (dated by TCRdb to between 2020 and 2021). Library construction relied on the immunoSEQ multiplex PCR assay. TCRdb carries this immuneACCESS record with in-frame sequences only. Its versions omit some clonotypes, under half of them owing to an unresolved V gene in the studies checked, with the rest unexplained. Here the sample has 60,000 to 70,000 clones; 88% occur a single time. In total, the top ten clones hold around 1.2% of the sample. Sequencing input: peripheral blood. The origin of the receptors is a woman aged 55-75 years with acute or convalescent COVID-19.

This clone has just one count. V and J are TRBV11-2 and TRBJ2-1; 8 nucleotides agree with TRBD2. Germline V CDR1 and CDR2: SGHAT, FQNNGV. This CDR3 contains 12 residues. The V segment lost 5 bases and the J segment 14 bases; nucleotides outside the gene matches: 8. The CDR3 coding sequence is TGTGCCAGCAGCAAAGAGGGGACTAGGGAGTTCTTC. Amino acid sequence: CASSKEGTREFF.

The CDR3: CASKGASNQPQHF. The CDR3 DNA sequence: TGTGCCAGTAAAGGGGCGAGCAATCAGCCCCAGCATTTT. This sequence joins TRBV19 and TRBJ1-5, with D possibly being TRBD1 (5 bases). From germline, CDR1 is LNHDA and CDR2 SQIVND (reference sequence). The CDR3 loop spans 13 amino acids. The V end was cut by 7 bases, the J end by 1 base, with 8 bases between. The full variable domain, in which reference TRBV19 and TRBJ1-5 provide the parts outside the CDR3, is DGGITQSPKYLFRKEGQNVTLSCEQNLNHDAMYWYRQDPGQGLRLIYYSQIVNDFQKGDIAEGYSVSREKKESFPLTVTSAQKNPTAFYLCASKGASNQPQHFGDGTRLSIL.

The chain joins TRBV6-6 to TRBJ2-1; perhaps TRBD1 as D (6 bases). V was clipped by 0 bases and J by 2 bases, with 11 bases between them. Germline assignment: CDR1 MNHNY and CDR2 SVGAGI (reference sequence). The CDR3 is 16 amino acids. CDR3 amino acids: CASSYSTRTAYNEQFF. The CDR3, as DNA: TGTGCCAGCAGTTACTCCACGAGGACAGCCTACAATGAGCAGTTCTTC.

The CDR3 DNA reads TGTGCCACTGGGGCGGGGGCCACAGATACGCAGTATTTT. The encoded protein is CATGAGATDTQYF. The chain recombines TRBV3-1 (or the pseudogene TRBV3-2) with TRBJ2-3; TRBD2 might be the D (7 bases). The germline CDR1 and CDR2 sequences are LGHDT and YNNKEL (reference sequence). V shed 10 bases and J shed 2 bases, with 13 bases lying between them. The length of the CDR3 is 13 residues.

The gene calls are TRBV5-1 and TRBJ1-3; TRBD1 matches 7 bases. The J segment lost 2 bases and the V segment lost 5 bases, leaving 7 bases of the junction unmatched. The germline CDR1 and CDR2 sequences are SGHRS and YFSETQ. The CDR3 is 15 residues long. The CDR3 DNA reads TGCGCCAGCAGTTATACAGGGGTACCTGGAAACACCATATATTTT. This codes for CASSYTGVPGNTIYF.

The CDR3 DNA reads as TGTGCCAGCAGTGAACTGATCACCGATTATGGCGGCTACACCTTC. Protein product: CASSELITDYGGYTF. The rearrangement links TRBV6-1 to TRBJ1-2; D is undetermined. From germline, CDR1 is MNHNS and CDR2 SASEGT. CDR3 length: 15 amino acids. With 2 bases removed from V and 8 bases from J, the gap between germline ends came to 18 bases.

The genes are TRBV28 and TRBJ2-5, with D possibly being TRBD1 (6 bases). Per germline, CDR1 MDHEN and CDR2 SYDVKM. V shed 6 bases and J shed 5 bases, with 13 bases lying between them. This CDR3 region has 13 residues. CDR3 sequence: CASRLQGSETQYF. The CDR3 coding sequence is TGTGCCAGCAGACTGCAGGGGTCCGAGACCCAGTACTTC.

This clone was found a few times. The V gene is TRBV7-9, the J gene TRBJ1-6; D is unresolved. The CDR3 is made up of 12 amino acids. V was shortened by 5 bases and J by 4 bases, with 3 bases between the two germline ends. Germline lookup yields CDR1 SEHNR and CDR2 FQNEAQ (reference sequence). The CDR3 DNA sequence: TGTGCCAGCAGCCCTTATAATTCACCCCTCCACTTT. Translating it yields CASSPYNSPLHF.

V and J are TRBV5-1 and TRBJ2-3; no clear D. Deletions cut 1 base from V and 2 bases from J, with 14 bases between. The germline CDR1 and CDR2 sequences are SGHRS and YFSETQ. The CDR3 covers 16 residues. This CDR3 is CASSLSSFAATDTQYF. The CDR3 DNA reads as TGCGCCAGCAGCTTGTCCTCCTTCGCGGCCACAGATACGCAGTATTTT.

V usage is TRBV9 and J usage is TRBJ1-1, with D hard to call. The ends were cut back, 4 bases at V and 4 bases at J, with 20 bases in the middle. From germline, CDR1 is SGDLS and CDR2 YYNGEE. The CDR3 spans 16 residues. The chain's CDR3 is CASSPPRRGGGTEAFF. The CDR3 DNA follows: TGTGCCAGCAGCCCCCCCCGTCGGGGAGGCGGCACTGAAGCTTTCTTT. The full variable domain, rest sourced from reference TRBV9 and TRBJ1-1, is DSGVTQTPKHLITATGQRVTLRCSPRSGDLSVYWYQQSLDQGLQFLIQYYNGEERAKGNILERFSAQQFPDLHSELNLSSLELGDSALYFCASSPPRRGGGTEAFFGQGTRLTVV.

This clone was seen just once. This chain uses TRBV7-2 with TRBJ2-2; 9 bases line up with TRBD2. Looked up from germline, CDR1 is SGHTA and CDR2 is FQGNSA. The CDR3 totals 16 residues. V lost 5 bases to trimming and J lost 4 bases; unmatched junction nucleotides: 8. The CDR3 reads CASSPSGRSGTGELFF. Here the CDR3 DNA reads TGTGCCAGCAGCCCCAGCGGGAGGTCTGGCACCGGGGAGCTGTTTTTT.

J is TRBJ1-4 and V is TRBV14; possible D gene TRBD1, 6 bases. There are 15 residues in the CDR3. CDR1 and CDR2 from the germline V gene are SGHDN and FVKESK. V lost 2 bases to trimming and J lost 5 bases, with 12 bases between them. CDR3 sequence (DNA): TGTGCCAGCAGCCAATTCGGGGGGCGAAATGAAAAACTGTTTTTT. It is translated as CASSQFGGRNEKLFF.

This clone was counted only a few times. J is TRBJ1-2 and V is TRBV10-3; TRBD1 might be the D (5 bases). With 8 bases removed from V and 0 bases from J, the gap between germline ends came to 10 bases. The CDR3 has 13 residues. Germline-derived CDR1 and CDR2 are ENHRY and SYGVKD. The CDR3 spells CAIGDRANYGYTF. CDR3 nucleotide sequence: TGTGCCATCGGCGACAGAGCTAACTATGGCTACACCTTC.

This clone was observed a single time. V gene TRBV7-9 combines with J gene TRBJ1-2; TRBD1 aligns across 11 bases. The CDR3 consists of 15 residues. Germline V gene lookup returns CDR1 SEHNR and CDR2 FQNEAQ (reference sequence). The J segment lost 7 bases and the V segment lost 5 bases, leaving 9 bases of the junction unmatched. The CDR3 here is CASSGQGALSSGYTF. The CDR3 DNA reads as TGTGCCAGCAGCGGACAGGGGGCGCTTTCAAGTGGCTACACCTTC.

The rearrangement uses TRBV9 and TRBJ2-1; 11 positions agree with TRBD2. The CDR3 is made up of 16 amino acids. Trimming took 6 bases from V and 10 from J; bases not matched to a gene: 15. The germline V gene encodes CDR1 SGDLS and CDR2 YYNGEE. CDR3 sequence reads: CASKKRASGGLGEQFF. CDR3 coding DNA: TGTGCCAGCAAAAAAAGAGCTAGCGGGGGGCTCGGGGAGCAGTTCTTC.

This chain connects TRBV5-1 to TRBJ1-6; D possibly corresponds to TRBD1 (5 bases). The CDR3 contains 14 residues. Per the germline V gene, CDR1 is SGHRS and CDR2 is YFSETQ. V was shortened by 7 bases and J by 5 bases, with 13 bases between the two germline ends. In DNA, the CDR3 is TGCGCCAGCGGTAGGGGTTCTGATAATTCACCCCTCCACTTT. The encoded protein is CASGRGSDNSPLHF. The full variable domain, in which reference TRBV5-1 and TRBJ1-6 provide the parts outside the CDR3, is KAGVTQTPRYLIKTRGQQVTLSCSPISGHRSVSWYQQTPGQGLQFLFEYFSETQRNKGNFPGRFSGRQFSNSRSEMNVSTLELGDSALYLCASGRGSDNSPLHFGNGTRLTVT.

The V call is TRBV5-1, the J call TRBJ1-1, with D possibly matching TRBD1 (5 bases). Trimming removed 2 bases at V and 3 bases at J, with 5 bases between. This CDR3 comprises 12 residues. CDR1 and CDR2 from the germline V gene are SGHRS and YFSETQ. Here the CDR3 reads CASSLQDTEAFF. For the CDR3, the DNA is TGCGCCAGCAGCTTACAGGACACTGAAGCTTTCTTT. Supplemented by reference TRBV5-1 and TRBJ1-1, the full variable domain reads KAGVTQTPRYLIKTRGQQVTLSCSPISGHRSVSWYQQTPGQGLQFLFEYFSETQRNKGNFPGRFSGRQFSNSRSEMNVSTLELGDSALYLCASSLQDTEAFFGQGTRLTVV.

The V gene is TRBV19, the J gene TRBJ1-1, with D perhaps matching TRBD1 (5 bases). This CDR3 is 15 amino acids long. The germline V gene encodes CDR1 LNHDA and CDR2 SQIVND (reference sequence). V gave up 7 bases and J gave up 0 bases, with 15 bases separating them. In DNA, the CDR3 is TGTGCCAGTAAAAATCCGGGACTGGTGAACACTGAAGCTTTCTTT. Translation gives CASKNPGLVNTEAFF.

The genes are TRBV29-1 and TRBJ1-2, with 8 bases that match TRBD1. Unmatched junction bases numbered 9, after V lost 7 bases and J lost 5 bases. Per the germline V gene, CDR1 is SQVTM and CDR2 is ANQGSEA. The CDR3 consists of 13 residues. As DNA, the CDR3 is TGCAGCGCGGGGGGACAGGTCGAATATGGCTACACCTTC. Its protein is CSAGGQVEYGYTF.

The chain uses TRBV2 and TRBJ1-1; D is uncertain. Between the trimmed V and J ends, which lost 5 bases and 1 base, there was a span of 11 bases. CDR1 is SNHLY and CDR2 is FYNNEI in the germline V gene. The CDR3 spans 14 residues. The CDR3 DNA sequence: TGTGCCAGCAGTTTTAGGAGAAAGAACACTGAAGCTTTCTTT. Its protein is CASSFRRKNTEAFF.

The chain recombines TRBV12-3 or TRBV12-4 with TRBJ1-4; D perhaps matches TRBD1 (5 bases). This CDR3 is 13 amino acids long. With 3 bases removed from V and 8 bases from J, the gap between germline ends came to 10 bases. CDR3 sequence reads: CASSFAGREKLFF. DNA of the CDR3: TGTGCCAGCAGTTTTGCAGGGCGCGAAAAACTGTTTTTT.

The chain is built from TRBV7-2 and TRBJ1-2; D gene ambiguous. The CDR3 loop spans 15 amino acids. CDR1 SGHTA and CDR2 FQGNSA come from the germline V gene. The ends were cut back, 5 bases at V and 8 bases at J, with 21 bases in the middle. The CDR3 spells CASSQQPSVPHGYTF. The DNA for the CDR3 is TGTGCCAGCAGCCAACAGCCTTCGGTGCCCCACGGCTACACCTTC.

The chain couples TRBV6-6 to TRBJ2-7; the match to TRBD2 covers 7 bases. Germline-derived CDR1 and CDR2 are MNHNY and SVGAGI (reference sequence). CDR3 size: 13 residues. The junction had 6 bases not matched to a gene; V was cut back by 5 bases and J by 5 bases. CDR3 nucleotides: TGTGCCAGCAGTGAGACTAGCCGGGACGAGCAGTACGTC. It specifies CASSETSRDEQYV.

This chain links TRBV19 with TRBJ2-1; no clear D gene. The V end was cut by 2 bases, the J end by 4 bases, with 9 bases between. CDR3 length equals 14 residues. Per the germline V gene, CDR1 is LNHDA and CDR2 is SQIVND (reference sequence). CDR3 in DNA: TGTGCCAGTAGTATAAGTCTAGGTTACAATGAGCAGTTCTTC. Amino acid sequence: CASSISLGYNEQFF. The variable domain in full, completed from reference TRBV19 and TRBJ2-1, reads DGGITQSPKYLFRKEGQNVTLSCEQNLNHDAMYWYRQDPGQGLRLIYYSQIVNDFQKGDIAEGYSVSREKKESFPLTVTSAQKNPTAFYLCASSISLGYNEQFFGPGTRLTVL.

V is TRBV27 and J is TRBJ2-3; 10 bases match TRBD2. The CDR3 extends over 15 amino acids. J lost 6 bases, V lost 8 bases, and 11 bases had no gene match. CDR1 MNHEY and CDR2 SMNVEV come from the germline V gene (reference sequence). The CDR3 loop is CASALELAGTDTQYF. DNA for the CDR3: TGTGCCAGCGCATTAGAACTAGCGGGAACTGATACGCAGTATTTT.

The J gene is TRBJ2-1, the V gene TRBV4-3; no clear D. Trimming shortened V by 0 bases and J by 9 bases, and 9 bases separated the two germline ends. The CDR3 contains 13 residues. CDR1 and CDR2 from the germline V gene are LGHNA and YSLEER. The CDR3: CASSQDWALEQFF. In DNA, the CDR3 is TGCGCCAGCAGCCAAGATTGGGCACTTGAGCAGTTCTTC.

Comments on this clone: One junction end does not reproduce the germline sequence, and a read error may be involved. Different DNA sequences within this sample yield the same CDR3. The V gene is TRBV28, the J gene TRBJ1-6; a weak D match, TRBD1 (6 bases). This CDR3 comprises 15 residues. Germline lookup yields CDR1 MDHEN and CDR2 SYDVKM. CDR3 bases: TGTGCCAGCAGTGAACGGACAGTCCGTAATTCGCCCCTCCACTTT. It codes for CASSERTVRNSPLHF.

This chain uses TRBV6-6 with TRBJ2-3, with D hard to call. The germline V gene has CDR1 MNHNY and CDR2 SVGAGI (reference sequence). Trimming shortened V by 4 bases and J by 0 bases, and 8 bases separated the two germline ends. This CDR3 spans 14 amino acids. CDR3 nucleotide sequence: TGTGCCAGCAGTTCTAGAGTTAGCACAGATACGCAGTATTTT. This gives the protein CASSSRVSTDTQYF.